Listed below are T cell receptor beta chains from one sample, sequenced in a study of blood T cell repertoires in COVID-19. The assay was immunoSEQ multiplex PCR, and TCRdb's table has in-frame clones only and misses some. Among 35,000 to 50,000 clones listed, over 65% were seen once. The specimen was peripheral blood. These receptors all stem from an elderly man with acute or convalescent COVID-19. The CDR3 runs from the conserved cysteine through the conserved F or W. The D gene is left open where the match is weak. Clone size appears in some rows only: once, few, many, or a class for an expanded clone.

J gene | D gene | clone size | V gene | CDR3 length | CDR3 DNA | CDR3 protein
TRBJ2-7 | TRBD2 | - | TRBV2 | 14 | TGTGCCAGCGGAAGACTAGCGGGAGGGTACGAGCAGTACTTC | CASGRLAGGYEQYF
TRBJ2-3 | TRBD2 | - | TRBV12-5 | 17 | TGTGCTAGTGGTCCGGGGACTAGCGGGAGGGCCTGGGATACGCAGTATTTT | CASGPGTSGRAWDTQYF
TRBJ2-3 | - | few | TRBV12-5 | 15 | TGTGCTAGTGGCCCTCGGACGGGATTCACAGATACGCAGTATTTT | CASGPRTGFTDTQYF
TRBJ2-2 | - | - | TRBV12-2 | 16 | TGTGCAAGTCGCTTGTCAACGGAGGGAGGCACCGGGGAGCTGTTTTTT | CASRLSTEGGTGELFF
TRBJ2-2 | - | once | TRBV3-1/TRBV3-2 | 15 | TGTGCCAGCAGTGGGTATCCCGGGTACACCGGGGAGCTGTTTTTT | CASSGYPGYTGELFF
TRBJ2-5 | - | - | TRBV4-3 | 13 | TGCGCCAGCAGCCGGGACTACCAAGAGACCCAGTACTTC | CASSRDYQETQYF
TRBJ2-1 | - | - | TRBV19 | 15 | TGTGCCAGTACCCCGTGGAGCGGCCGCTACAATGAGCAGTTCTTC | CASTPWSGRYNEQFF
TRBJ1-2 | - | - | TRBV19 | 13 | TGTGCCAGTACGGGAGGGAATAACTATGGCTACACCTTC | CASTGGNNYGYTF
TRBJ2-1 | - | once | TRBV19 | 15 | TGTGCCAGTAGACTGTTTGGGACACCCTACAATGAGCAGTTCTTC | CASRLFGTPYNEQFF
TRBJ2-3 | - | - | TRBV4-3 | 18 | TGCGCCAGCAGCCAAGATATTATAGGGGCCCTCAGCACAGATACGCAGTATTTT | CASSQDIIGALSTDTQYF
TRBJ2-3 | TRBD1 | - | TRBV19 | 16 | TGTGCCAGTAGTATAGATGAGACAGGGGGCAGAGATACGCAGTATTTT | CASSIDETGGRDTQYF
TRBJ2-7 | - | - | TRBV28 | 14 | TGTGCCAGCAGCCCCGGGACTTGGGGAAGGGAGCAGTACTTC | CASSPGTWGREQYF
TRBJ1-2 | - | - | TRBV27 | 14 | TGTGCCAGCAGGGGGGGACTGGAGTCCTATGGCTACACCTTC | CASRGGLESYGYTF
TRBJ1-1 | - | - | TRBV19 | 14 | TGTGCCAGTAGTACTCAGGGTATTCACACTGAAGCTTTCTTT | CASSTQGIHTEAFF
TRBJ2-7 | - | few | TRBV15 | 14 | TGTGCCACCAGCAGAGAAGGACTTTCCTACGAGCAGTACTTC | CATSREGLSYEQYF
TRBJ1-4 | TRBD1 | - | TRBV18 | 15 | TGTGCCAGCTCGGCTAGGACAGGAGGGTATGAAAAACTGTTTTTT | CASSARTGGYEKLFF
TRBJ2-7 | TRBD2 | - | TRBV28 | 14 | TGTGCCAGCAGTTTGGCGGGACTATCCTACGAGCAGTACTTC | CASSLAGLSYEQYF
TRBJ2-1 | - | - | TRBV5-1 | 15 | TGCGCCAGCAGCTTATGGACTGGATCCTACAATGAGCAGTTCTTC | CASSLWTGSYNEQFF
TRBJ2-3 | - | - | TRBV6-5 | 15 | TGTGCCAGCAGTTACTCCGGGGTTGGCACAGATACGCAGTATTTT | CASSYSGVGTDTQYF
TRBJ2-1 | TRBD1 | - | TRBV28 | 15 | TGTGCCAGCAGGCCGGGACAGCTATCTGGGAATGAGCAGTTCTTC | CASRPGQLSGNEQFF
TRBJ1-1 | TRBD1 | - | TRBV3-1/TRBV3-2 | 14 | TGTGCCAGCTCCGCAGACAGGGTGAACACTGAAGCTTTCTTT | CASSADRVNTEAFF
TRBJ2-1 | - | - | TRBV12-3/TRBV12-4 | 12 | TGTGCCAGCAGTTCAGGGTCCCATGAGCAGTTCTTC | CASSSGSHEQFF
TRBJ2-4 | TRBD1 | once | TRBV19 | 16 | TGTGCCAGTAGTATTGGTAGGGGGACAGGGGCAAACATTCAGTACTTC | CASSIGRGTGANIQYF
TRBJ2-1 | TRBD2 | - | TRBV27 | 15 | TGTGCCAGCAGTTTAAGAGCGGGAGGGAAAAATGAGCAGTTCTTC | CASSLRAGGKNEQFF
TRBJ2-7 | - | - | TRBV2 | 11 | TGTGCCAGCAGCCGGGGAAATCAGCAGTACTTC | CASSRGNQQYF
TRBJ1-1 | - | - | TRBV19 | 13 | TGTGCCAGTAGTAGGGAGTATAACACTGAAGCTTTCTTT | CASSREYNTEAFF
TRBJ2-7 | TRBD2 | - | TRBV6-5 | 13 | TGTGCCAGCAGTCTAGCGGGAGCCTACGAGCAGTACTTC | CASSLAGAYEQYF
TRBJ2-7 | - | - | TRBV4-1 | 13 | TGCGCCAGCAGCCAAGTAGAGAACTACGAGCAGTACTTC | CASSQVENYEQYF
TRBJ1-1 | - | - | TRBV9 | 13 | TGTGCCAGCAGCGAATCCGTTAACGGTGAAGCTTTCTTT | CASSESVNGEAFF
TRBJ1-6 | - | - | TRBV15 | 13 | TGTGCCACCGGGGCAGGGGTTAATTCACCCCTCCACTTT | CATGAGVNSPLHF
TRBJ2-1 | TRBD2 | - | TRBV30 | 17 | TGTGCCTGGAGTTCCCCCGGACTAGCTCTCCCCCGGGTCGAGCAGTTCTTC | CAWSSPGLALPRVEQFF
TRBJ1-4 | TRBD1 | - | TRBV7-2 | 13 | TGTGCCAGCAGCAAGGGGGCCCATGAAAAACTGTTTTTT | CASSKGAHEKLFF
TRBJ2-2 | TRBD2 | - | TRBV2 | 15 | TGTGCCAGCGAGGCTAGCGGAACGAACACCGGGGAGCTGTTTTTT | CASEASGTNTGELFF
TRBJ1-5 | - | few | TRBV2 | 15 | TGTGCCAGCAGCAACACCGGGTCCAGTTATCAGCCCCAGCATTTT | CASSNTGSSYQPQHF
TRBJ2-1 | - | - | TRBV4-3 | 17 | TGCGCCAGCAGCCAATCCTTTAGCGCGAGCTCCTACAATGAGCAGTTCTTC | CASSQSFSASSYNEQFF
TRBJ1-4 | TRBD1 | once | TRBV24-1 | 15 | TGTGCCACCAGTGCAGGGGGAGCAACTAATGAAAAACTGTTTTTT | CATSAGGATNEKLFF
TRBJ2-7 | - | - | TRBV12-3/TRBV12-4 | 13 | TGTGCCAGCACCTTGACAGGTTTTGGGGAGCAGTACTTC | CASTLTGFGEQYF
TRBJ2-4 | TRBD2 | - | TRBV19 | 16 | TGTGCCAGTAGTACAGGACTAGCGGGTTCCAAAAACATTCAGTACTTC | CASSTGLAGSKNIQYF
TRBJ2-3 | TRBD2 | - | TRBV5-1 | 16 | TGCGCCAGCAGCTTGAAACTAGCGGGAAACACAGATACGCAGTATTTT | CASSLKLAGNTDTQYF
TRBJ2-1 | - | - | TRBV29-1 | 15 | TGCAGCGTTGAAGACGCAGGGCGATGGGGCAATGAGCAGTTCTTC | CSVEDAGRWGNEQFF
TRBJ1-1 | - | - | TRBV28 | 12 | TGTGCCAGCAGTTTCGGAGTGACTGAAGCTTTCTTT | CASSFGVTEAFF
TRBJ2-7 | - | once | TRBV21-1 | 8 | TGTGCCAGCCTCGAGCAGTACTTC | CASLEQYF
TRBJ1-5 | - | many | TRBV30 | 15 | TGTGCCTGGAGTGACATGGGGGCTAGCAATCAGCCCCAGCATTTT | CAWSDMGASNQPQHF
TRBJ2-3 | - | once | TRBV7-2 | 14 | TGTGCCAGCAGCGCGGACTACCTCCCAGATACGCAGTATTTT | CASSADYLPDTQYF
TRBJ2-1 | - | - | TRBV21-1 | 15 | TGTGCCAGACCCCTAGCAGCCCGGGGTTGGAATGAGCAGTTCTTC | CARPLAARGWNEQFF
TRBJ2-5 | TRBD2 | - | TRBV2 | 14 | TGTGCCAGCACGGGACTAGCGGGATTTGAGACCCAGTACTTC | CASTGLAGFETQYF
TRBJ1-3 | - | - | TRBV28 | 15 | TGTGCCAGCAGTATCCCAGGGATCACTGGAAACACCATATATTTT | CASSIPGITGNTIYF
TRBJ1-1 | TRBD1 | - | TRBV10-1 | 13 | TGCGCCAGCAGTAGGGCAGGGGGCACTGAAGCTTTCTTT | CASSRAGGTEAFF
TRBJ2-5 | TRBD2 | - | TRBV5-1 | 16 | TGCGCCAGCAGCGGCGTTTTCGGGAGGGCCCGAGAGACCCAGTACTTC | CASSGVFGRARETQYF
TRBJ1-2 | TRBD1 | once | TRBV2 | 15 | TGTGCCAGCAGTCTCCTTTCGGGACAGGGGAATGGCTACACCTTC | CASSLLSGQGNGYTF
TRBJ2-3 | TRBD2 | - | TRBV6-6 | 14 | TGTGCCAGCAGTATCCCGGGGGGAGCAGATACGCAGTATTTT | CASSIPGGADTQYF
TRBJ1-3 | - | - | TRBV5-1 | 15 | TGCGCCAGCAGCTTGGGGCTCCTCTCTGGAAACACCATATATTTT | CASSLGLLSGNTIYF
TRBJ2-7 | TRBD2 | - | TRBV28 | 16 | TGTGCCAGCAGTTTTAGTCTAGCGGGGCTCTCCTACGAGCAGTACTTC | CASSFSLAGLSYEQYF